The 21 T cell receptor beta chains in this list originate from one sample, sequenced in a study of T cell changes during pregnancy in multiple sclerosis. Assay: immunoSEQ multiplex PCR; the TCRdb copy retains only in-frame clones and omits some. This repertoire shows tens of thousands of clones, approximately 95% found once; its top ten account for over 1.5%. Material: peripheral blood, obtained after pregnancy. The source is a female donor in good health, enrolled as a control in a pregnancy study.

This chain's CDR3 is CASSLEGTGRDTQYF. As DNA, the CDR3 is TGCGCCAGCAGCTTGGAGGGGACAGGTAGAGATACGCAGTATTTT. The chain recombines TRBV5-1 with TRBJ2-3; 8 bases fit TRBD1. Trimming cost V 0 bases and J 5 bases; bases outside gene matches: 5. The germline V gene encodes CDR1 SGHRS and CDR2 YFSETQ. There are 15 residues in the CDR3. Drawing the rest from reference TRBV5-1 and TRBJ2-3, the complete variable domain is KAGVTQTPRYLIKTRGQQVTLSCSPISGHRSVSWYQQTPGQGLQFLFEYFSETQRNKGNFPGRFSGRQFSNSRSEMNVSTLELGDSALYLCASSLEGTGRDTQYFGPGTRLTVL.

V and J are TRBV4-1 and TRBJ2-1; 9 nucleotides line up with TRBD2. The CDR3 length is 15 residues. The V gene end was trimmed by 4 bases and the J gene end by 7 bases; junction bases not matched to a gene: 8. CDR1 is MGHRA, CDR2 YSYEKL, per germline. The CDR3 DNA reads as TGCGCCAGCAGCCTAGAAGGACTAGCGTGGAATGAGCAGTTCTTC. This sequence encodes CASSLEGLAWNEQFF.

The genes are TRBV5-1 and TRBJ2-1, with a weak D call TRBD1 (6 bases). The CDR3 spans 14 residues. Germline V lookup: CDR1 SGHRS, CDR2 YFSETQ. Between the trimmed V and J ends, which lost 0 bases and 5 bases, there was a span of 9 bases. The CDR3 region is CASSLDRDNNEQFF. As DNA, the CDR3 is TGCGCCAGCAGCTTGGACCGGGACAACAATGAGCAGTTCTTC.

The V call is TRBV7-2, the J call TRBJ2-7; 9 bases line up with TRBD2. V shed 2 bases, J shed 6 bases, and the junction held 8 bases outside the gene matches. Germline assignment: CDR1 SGHTA and CDR2 FQGNSA. This CDR3 has 15 residues. The CDR3 nucleotides read TGTGCCAGCAGCTTATCCCCTAGCGGGACCGTCGAGCAGTACTTC. Protein: CASSLSPSGTVEQYF.

This chain links TRBV11-2 with TRBJ1-1; TRBD1 aligns across 10 bases. Trimming removed 4 bases from V and 3 bases from J; junction bases left unmatched: 2. The CDR3 length is 14 residues. Germline CDR1 SGHAT, CDR2 FQNNGV. As DNA, the CDR3 is TGTGCCAGCAGCTGGGACAGGGGCGACACTGAAGCTTTCTTT. It codes for CASSWDRGDTEAFF. The full variable domain, in which reference TRBV11-2 and TRBJ1-1 provide the parts outside the CDR3, is EAGVAQSPRYKIIEKRQSVAFWCNPISGHATLYWYQQILGQGPKLLIQFQNNGVVDDSQLPKDRFSAERLKGVDSTLKIQPAKLEDSAVYLCASSWDRGDTEAFFGQGTRLTVV.

Only one count was recorded for this clone. The chain couples TRBV4-2 to TRBJ2-1; TRBD2 aligns across 14 bases. Trimming took 4 bases from V and 0 from J; bases not matched to a gene: 2. The CDR3 is 17 residues long. From germline, CDR1 is LGHNA and CDR2 YNFKEQ. CDR3 amino acids: CASSLGTSGSSYNEQFF. The CDR3 coding sequence is TGTGCCAGCAGCCTCGGGACTAGCGGGAGCTCCTACAATGAGCAGTTCTTC.

The chain has TRBV2 and TRBJ2-3; possibly TRBD1 for D (6 bases). The CDR3 loop spans 12 amino acids. Germline lookup yields CDR1 SNHLY and CDR2 FYNNEI. With 6 bases removed from V and 4 bases from J, the gap between germline ends came to 8 bases. The CDR3 nucleotides are TGTGCCAGCAGCAGGGGCGCAGATACGCAGTATTTT. It encodes CASSRGADTQYF.

The rearrangement links TRBV9 to TRBJ2-5; 8 positions agree with TRBD1. V shed 3 bases and J 5 bases; nucleotides not matched to a gene: 9. The CDR3 consists of 15 residues. Germline lookup yields CDR1 SGDLS and CDR2 YYNGEE. CDR3 protein: CASSEWTGPIETQYF. In DNA form, the CDR3 reads TGTGCCAGCAGCGAGTGGACAGGGCCCATCGAGACCCAGTACTTC.

V gene TRBV5-1 combines with J gene TRBJ2-2; 9 bases fit TRBD1. CDR1 is SGHRS and CDR2 is YFSETQ in the germline V gene. Germline trimming cut 4 bases from V and 3 bases from J; bases unmatched to any gene: 4. The CDR3 has 15 residues. The CDR3, as DNA: TGCGCCAGCAGCCCCGGGACAGGGTACACCGGGGAGCTGTTTTTT. Translation gives CASSPGTGYTGELFF.

The rearrangement uses TRBV11-2 and TRBJ2-2; TRBD1 matches 7 bases. Germline V gene data show CDR1 as SGHAT and CDR2 as FQNNGV. The CDR3 sequence is 12 residues long. Trimming removed 8 bases from V and 6 bases from J; junction bases left unmatched: 3. The CDR3: CASGDSPGELFF. The CDR3 region has the DNA TGTGCCAGCGGGGACAGTCCCGGGGAGCTGTTTTTT.

The gene calls are TRBV27 and TRBJ2-7, with 8 positions matching TRBD2. V lost 6 bases to trimming and J lost 3 bases; unmatched junction nucleotides: 7. Germline V gene data show CDR1 as MNHEY and CDR2 as SMNVEV (reference sequence). The CDR3 consists of 14 residues. The chain's CDR3 is CASRQAGDIYEQYF. The DNA of the CDR3 is TGTGCCAGCAGACAAGCGGGAGATATCTACGAGCAGTACTTC.

A single count supports this clone. This sequence joins TRBV9 and TRBJ1-2, with TRBD1 as a possible D gene (6 bases). Trimming removed 6 bases from V and 2 bases from J, with 14 bases in between. CDR1 SGDLS and CDR2 YYNGEE come from the germline V gene. This CDR3 comprises 14 residues. The CDR3 region has the DNA TGTGCCAGCACCCTCATCAGGGGAAACTATGGCTACACCTTC. This sequence encodes CASTLIRGNYGYTF.

CDR3 sequence (DNA): TGTGCCAGCAGCCAAGATTTGCGGGGCCCTTTCAATGAGCAGTTCTTC. This sequence encodes CASSQDLRGPFNEQFF. This chain uses TRBV4-2 with TRBJ2-1, with a tentative D call TRBD2 (6 bases). CDR3 length equals 16 residues. The germline V and J ends were trimmed by 0 bases and 6 bases, with 15 bases remaining between them. The germline V gene has CDR1 LGHNA and CDR2 YNFKEQ.

The V gene is TRBV29-1, the J gene TRBJ2-7; D uncertain. The V end lost 4 bases, the J end lost 0 bases, and 4 bases lay between the germline ends. This CDR3 comprises 11 residues. Germline V gives CDR1 SQVTM, CDR2 ANQGSEA. In DNA, the CDR3 is TGCAGCGTTGCCGGCTCCTACGAGCAGTACTTC. This translates into CSVAGSYEQYF.

The V call is TRBV5-1, the J call TRBJ1-3; 7 bases are a match to TRBD1. The trim removed 5 bases at V and 1 base at J, leaving 3 bases unmatched. The CDR3 is made up of 14 amino acids. Germline V gives CDR1 SGHRS, CDR2 YFSETQ. This CDR3 reads CASSSGGSGNTIYF. In DNA, the CDR3 is TGCGCCAGCAGTTCAGGGGGATCTGGAAACACCATATATTTT.

The chain has TRBV6-5 and TRBJ1-1, with D possibly being TRBD1 (6 bases). The CDR3 is made up of 13 amino acids. Trimming stripped 6 bases from V and 7 bases from J, with 15 bases between. Per the germline V gene, CDR1 is MNHEY and CDR2 is SVGAGI. CDR3 region: CASSSPGHFEAFF. CDR3 sequence (DNA): TGTGCCAGCAGCTCTCCGGGACACTTTGAAGCTTTCTTT.

The V call is TRBV5-1, the J call TRBJ1-4; D call uncertain. The CDR3 runs 14 residues. V lost 4 bases, J lost 0 bases, and 7 bases lay in between. Per germline, CDR1 SGHRS and CDR2 YFSETQ. The CDR3 DNA reads as TGCGCCAGCAGCCCCGAGACAACTAATGAAAAACTGTTTTTT. This translates into CASSPETTNEKLFF.

As DNA, the CDR3 is TGTGCCAGCAGTTATGGGGGACAGAACACGGGGGGCTACACCTTC. Encoded protein: CASSYGGQNTGGYTF. The chain employs TRBV6-5 and TRBJ1-2; 7 nucleotides line up with TRBD1. The V gene's germline CDR1 is MNHEY and CDR2 SVGAGI. The CDR3 is made up of 15 amino acids. The ends lost 3 bases at V and 8 bases at J; junction bases unmatched: 12.

The V call is TRBV5-1, the J call TRBJ2-1, with TRBD2 identical over 7 bases. Germline V lookup: CDR1 SGHRS, CDR2 YFSETQ. After removal of 0 bases from V and 5 bases from J, the junction contained 5 bases not matched to a gene. The CDR3 totals 15 residues. This CDR3 reads CASSLEGLTNNEQFF. CDR3 coding DNA: TGCGCCAGCAGCTTGGAGGGACTAACCAACAATGAGCAGTTCTTC.

This sequence joins TRBV19 and TRBJ1-4; TRBD1 matches at 7 bases. Unmatched junction bases numbered 3, after V lost 6 bases and J lost 8 bases. Germline loops: CDR1 LNHDA, CDR2 SQIVND (reference sequence). This CDR3 region has 12 residues. The CDR3 nucleotides are TGTGCCAGTAGCCAGGGGGAGGAAAAACTGTTTTTT. Amino acids: CASSQGEEKLFF.

The rearrangement links TRBV7-6 to TRBJ2-7; 7 bases are a match to TRBD1. J gave up 3 bases and V 5 bases, and 7 bases lay outside the gene matches. This CDR3 has 14 amino acids. Germline lookup yields CDR1 SGHVS and CDR2 FNYEAQ. The CDR3 nucleotides are TGTGCCAGCAGCCCGGGACAGAGGAACTACGAGCAGTACTTC. It yields the protein CASSPGQRNYEQYF.